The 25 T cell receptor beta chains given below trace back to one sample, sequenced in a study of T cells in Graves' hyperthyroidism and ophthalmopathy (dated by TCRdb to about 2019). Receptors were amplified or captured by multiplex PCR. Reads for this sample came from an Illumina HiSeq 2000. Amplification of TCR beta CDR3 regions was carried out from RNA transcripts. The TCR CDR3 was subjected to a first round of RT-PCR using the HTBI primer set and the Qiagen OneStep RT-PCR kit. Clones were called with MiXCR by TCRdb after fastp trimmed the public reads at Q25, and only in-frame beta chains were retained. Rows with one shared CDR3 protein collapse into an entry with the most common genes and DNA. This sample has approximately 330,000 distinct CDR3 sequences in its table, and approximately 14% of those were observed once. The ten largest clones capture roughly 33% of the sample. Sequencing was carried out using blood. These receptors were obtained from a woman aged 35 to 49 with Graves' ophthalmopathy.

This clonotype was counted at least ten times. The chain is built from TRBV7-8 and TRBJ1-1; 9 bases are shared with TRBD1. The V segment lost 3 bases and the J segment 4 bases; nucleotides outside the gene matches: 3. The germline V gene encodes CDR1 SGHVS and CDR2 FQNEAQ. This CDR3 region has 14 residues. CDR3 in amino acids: CASSLRDRVTEAFF. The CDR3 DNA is TGTGCCAGCAGCTTGAGGGACAGGGTCACTGAAGCTTTCTTT.

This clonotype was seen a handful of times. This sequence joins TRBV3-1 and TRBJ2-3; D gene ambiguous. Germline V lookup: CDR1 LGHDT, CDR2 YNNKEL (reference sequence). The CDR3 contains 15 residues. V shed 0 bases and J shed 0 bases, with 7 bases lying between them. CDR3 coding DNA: TGTGCCAGCAGCCAAGACCCAGTGAGCACAGATACGCAGTATTTT. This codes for CASSQDPVSTDTQYF.

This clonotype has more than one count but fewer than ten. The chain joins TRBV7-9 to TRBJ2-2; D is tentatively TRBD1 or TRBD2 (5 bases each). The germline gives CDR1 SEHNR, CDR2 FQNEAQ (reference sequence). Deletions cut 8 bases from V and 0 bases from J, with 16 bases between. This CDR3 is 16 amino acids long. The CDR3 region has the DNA TGTGCCAGCGAGGAATTGAGGGGCGCGAACACCGGGGAGCTGTTTTTT. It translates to CASEELRGANTGELFF. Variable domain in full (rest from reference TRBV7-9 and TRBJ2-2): DTGVSQNPRHKITKRGQNVTFRCDPISEHNRLYWYRQTLGQGPEFLTYFQNEAQLEKSRLLSDRFSAERPKGSFSTLEIQRTEQGDSAMYLCASEELRGANTGELFFGEGSRLTVL.

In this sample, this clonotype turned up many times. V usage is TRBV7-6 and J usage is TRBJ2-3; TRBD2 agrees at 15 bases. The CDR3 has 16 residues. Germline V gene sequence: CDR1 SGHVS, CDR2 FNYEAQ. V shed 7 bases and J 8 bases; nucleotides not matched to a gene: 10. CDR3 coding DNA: TGTGCCAGCACCGTAGGACTAGCGGGAGGGCTGGCTACGCAGTATTTT. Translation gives CASTVGLAGGLATQYF.

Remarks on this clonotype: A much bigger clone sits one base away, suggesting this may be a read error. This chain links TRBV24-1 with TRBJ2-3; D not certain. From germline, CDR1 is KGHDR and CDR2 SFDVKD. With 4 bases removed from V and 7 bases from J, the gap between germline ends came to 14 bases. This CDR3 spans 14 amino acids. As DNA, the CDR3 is TGTGCCACCAGTGACCGCGCTACCCTAAATACGCAGTATTTT. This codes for CATSDRATLNTQYF.

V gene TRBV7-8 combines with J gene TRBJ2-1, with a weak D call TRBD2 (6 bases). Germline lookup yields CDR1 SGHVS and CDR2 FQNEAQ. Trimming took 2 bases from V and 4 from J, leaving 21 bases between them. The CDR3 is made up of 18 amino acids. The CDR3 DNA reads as TGTGCCAGCAGCTTATCCCGTTCCGGGACTGGCCGGTACAATGAGCAGTTCTTC. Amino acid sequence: CASSLSRSGTGRYNEQFF.

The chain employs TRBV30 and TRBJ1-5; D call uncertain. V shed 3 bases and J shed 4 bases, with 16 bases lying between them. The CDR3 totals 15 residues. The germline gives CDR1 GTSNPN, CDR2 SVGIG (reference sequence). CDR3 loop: CAWSPRGATNQPQHF. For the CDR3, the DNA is TGTGCCTGGAGCCCCAGAGGAGCCACTAATCAGCCCCAGCATTTT. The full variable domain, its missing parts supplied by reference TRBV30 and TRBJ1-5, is SQTIHQWPATLVQPVGSPLSLECTVEGTSNPNLYWYRQAAGRGLQLLFYSVGIGQISSEVPQNLSASRPQDRQFILSSKKLLLSDSGFYLCAWSPRGATNQPQHFGDGTRLSIL.

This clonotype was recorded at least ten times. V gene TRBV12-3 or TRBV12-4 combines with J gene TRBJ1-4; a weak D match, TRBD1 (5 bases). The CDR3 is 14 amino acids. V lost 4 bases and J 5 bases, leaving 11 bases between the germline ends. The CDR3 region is CASSSTGTNEKLFF. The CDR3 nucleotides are TGTGCCAGCAGTTCAACCGGGACGAATGAAAAACTGTTTTTT.

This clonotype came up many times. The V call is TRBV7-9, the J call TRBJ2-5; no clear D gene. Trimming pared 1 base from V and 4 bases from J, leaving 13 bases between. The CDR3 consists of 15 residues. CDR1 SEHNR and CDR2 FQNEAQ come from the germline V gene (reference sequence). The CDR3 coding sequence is TGTGCCAGCAGCTTAGGCGAGTCTCCCCCAGAGACCCAGTACTTC. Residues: CASSLGESPPETQYF.

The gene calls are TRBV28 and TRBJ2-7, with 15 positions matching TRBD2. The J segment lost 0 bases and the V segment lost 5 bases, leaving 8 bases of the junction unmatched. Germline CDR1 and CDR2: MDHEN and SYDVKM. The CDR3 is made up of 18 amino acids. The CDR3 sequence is CASSTLGTSGRSSYEQYF. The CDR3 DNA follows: TGTGCCAGCAGTACCTTGGGGACTAGCGGGAGGTCCTCCTACGAGCAGTACTTC.

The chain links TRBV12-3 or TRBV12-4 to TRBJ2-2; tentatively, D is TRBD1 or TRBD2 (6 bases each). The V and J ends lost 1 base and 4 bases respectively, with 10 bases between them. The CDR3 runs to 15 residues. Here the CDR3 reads CASSLVQGGTGELFF. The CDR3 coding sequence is TGTGCCAGCAGTTTAGTACAGGGAGGCACCGGGGAGCTGTTTTTT.

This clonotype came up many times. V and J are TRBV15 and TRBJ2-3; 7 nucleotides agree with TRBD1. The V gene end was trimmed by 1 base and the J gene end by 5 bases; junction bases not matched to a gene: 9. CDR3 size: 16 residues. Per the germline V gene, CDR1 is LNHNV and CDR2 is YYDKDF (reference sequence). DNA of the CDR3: TGTGCCACCAGCAGAGGATATGGGCAGGGGGAAGATACGCAGTATTTT. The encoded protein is CATSRGYGQGEDTQYF.

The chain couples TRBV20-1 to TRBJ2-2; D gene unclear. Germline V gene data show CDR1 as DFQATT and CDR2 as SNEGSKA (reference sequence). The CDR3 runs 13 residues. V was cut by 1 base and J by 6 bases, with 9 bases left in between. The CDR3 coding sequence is TGCAGTGCTAGAGTTGTGACCCCCGGGGAGCTGTTTTTT. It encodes CSARVVTPGELFF.

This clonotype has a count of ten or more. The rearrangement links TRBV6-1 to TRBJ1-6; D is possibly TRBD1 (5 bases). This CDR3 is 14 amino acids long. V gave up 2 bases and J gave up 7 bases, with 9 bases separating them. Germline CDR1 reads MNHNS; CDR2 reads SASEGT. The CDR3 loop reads CASSEQGGNSPLHF. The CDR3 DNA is TGTGCCAGCAGTGAACAGGGAGGGAATTCACCCCTCCACTTT.

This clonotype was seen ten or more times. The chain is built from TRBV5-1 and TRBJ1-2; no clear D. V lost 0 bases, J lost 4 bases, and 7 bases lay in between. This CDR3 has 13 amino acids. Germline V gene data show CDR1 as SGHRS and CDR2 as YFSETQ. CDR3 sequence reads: CASSLEAVYGYTF. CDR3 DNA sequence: TGCGCCAGCAGCTTGGAAGCCGTCTATGGCTACACCTTC.

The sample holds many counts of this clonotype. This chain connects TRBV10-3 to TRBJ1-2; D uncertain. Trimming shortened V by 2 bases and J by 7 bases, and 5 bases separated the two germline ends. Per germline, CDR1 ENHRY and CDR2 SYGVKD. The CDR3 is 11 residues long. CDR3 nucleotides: TGTGCCATCAGTGAGCGGGGTGGCTACACCTTC. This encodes CAISERGGYTF.

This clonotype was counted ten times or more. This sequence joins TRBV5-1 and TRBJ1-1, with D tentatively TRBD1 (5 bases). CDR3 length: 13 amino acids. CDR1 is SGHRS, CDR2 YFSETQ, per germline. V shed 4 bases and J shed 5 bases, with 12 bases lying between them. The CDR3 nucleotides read TGCGCCAGCAGCACAGGACTTGGGACTGAAGCTTTCTTT. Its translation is CASSTGLGTEAFF.

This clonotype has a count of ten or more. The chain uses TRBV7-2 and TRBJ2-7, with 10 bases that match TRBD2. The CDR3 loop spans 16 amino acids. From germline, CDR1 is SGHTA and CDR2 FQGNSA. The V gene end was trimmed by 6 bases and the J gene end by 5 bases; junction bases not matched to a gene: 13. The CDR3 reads CASSPQKRGGVDEQYF. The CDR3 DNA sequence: TGTGCCAGCAGTCCCCAGAAGCGGGGGGGCGTCGACGAGCAGTACTTC.

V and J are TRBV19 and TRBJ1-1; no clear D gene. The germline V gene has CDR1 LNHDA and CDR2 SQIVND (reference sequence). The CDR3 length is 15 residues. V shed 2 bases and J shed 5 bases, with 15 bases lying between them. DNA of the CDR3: TGTGCCAGTAGTATATTCGGAGGTGGAGGGACTGAAGCTTTCTTT. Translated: CASSIFGGGGTEAFF.

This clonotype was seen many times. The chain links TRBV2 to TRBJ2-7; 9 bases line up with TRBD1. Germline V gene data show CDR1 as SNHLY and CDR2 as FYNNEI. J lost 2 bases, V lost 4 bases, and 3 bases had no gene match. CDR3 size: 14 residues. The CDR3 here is CASSGQGGAYEQYF. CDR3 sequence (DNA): TGTGCCAGCAGTGGACAGGGGGGTGCCTACGAGCAGTACTTC.

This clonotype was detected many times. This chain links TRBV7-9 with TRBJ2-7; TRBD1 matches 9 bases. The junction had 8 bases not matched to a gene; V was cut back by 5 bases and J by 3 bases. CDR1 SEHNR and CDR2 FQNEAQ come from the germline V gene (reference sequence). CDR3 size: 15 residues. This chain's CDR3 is CASSPIGTGLYEQYF. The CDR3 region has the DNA TGTGCCAGCAGCCCCATAGGGACAGGGCTCTACGAGCAGTACTTC.

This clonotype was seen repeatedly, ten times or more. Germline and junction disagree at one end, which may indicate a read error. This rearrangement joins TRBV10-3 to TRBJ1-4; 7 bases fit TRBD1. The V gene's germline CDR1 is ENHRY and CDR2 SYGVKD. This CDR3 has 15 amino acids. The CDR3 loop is CATSTLGTVNEKLFF. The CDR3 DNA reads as TGTGCCACCAGTACCCTCGGGACAGTTAATGAAAAACTGTTTTTT.

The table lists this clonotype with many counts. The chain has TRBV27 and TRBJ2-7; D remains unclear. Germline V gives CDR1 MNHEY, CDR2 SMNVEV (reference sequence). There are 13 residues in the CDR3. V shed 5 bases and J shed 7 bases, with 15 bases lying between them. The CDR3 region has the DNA TGTGCCAGCAGTATGTTCCCGGACCGAGAGCAGTACTTC. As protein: CASSMFPDREQYF.

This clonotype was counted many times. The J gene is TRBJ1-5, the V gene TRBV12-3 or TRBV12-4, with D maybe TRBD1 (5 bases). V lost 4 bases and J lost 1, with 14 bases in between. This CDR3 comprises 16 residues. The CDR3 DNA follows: TGTGCCAGCAGTTCGGCGGGAGGGGTAAGCAATCAGCCCCAGCATTTT. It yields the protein CASSSAGGVSNQPQHF.

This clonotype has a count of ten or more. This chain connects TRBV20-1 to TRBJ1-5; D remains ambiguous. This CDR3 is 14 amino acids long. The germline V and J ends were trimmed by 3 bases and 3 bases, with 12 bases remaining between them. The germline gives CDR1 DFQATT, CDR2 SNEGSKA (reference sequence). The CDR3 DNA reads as TGCAGTGCTAGGGGTACAAACGACAATCAGCCCCAGCATTTT. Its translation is CSARGTNDNQPQHF.